This T cell receptor (beta chain) was retrieved from a study of Graves' ophthalmopathy and Graves' hyperthyroidism. Germline lookup yields CDR1 MDHEN and CDR2 SYDVKM. The CDR3 is 16 residues long. Trimming removed 7 bases at V and 3 bases at J, with 19 bases between. The TCR beta CDR3 regions underwent amplification from RNA transcripts. HTBI primers served in a first-round RT-PCR, which a second-round multiplex PCR followed. TCRdb reprocessed the multiplex PCR reads via MiXCR and lists one record per CDR3 protein. The data show some 400,000 distinct CDR3 sequences, around 18% seen once. Findings and limits, study-wide: Among expanded thyroid clonotypes above 0.001 frequency, most also occurred in blood. The model predicted ophthalmopathy progression with over 60% sensitivity and around 72% specificity. Distinction of ophthalmopathy from stable hyperthyroidism by a 13-signature model reached roughly 87% sensitivity and more than 65% specificity.

In its sample, this clonotype was seen many times. Antigen unknown. This TCR was recovered from a woman in her late teens or twenties with Graves' ophthalmopathy. The V gene is TRBV28, the J gene TRBJ1-5; possibly TRBD1 for D (6 bases). Source material: peripheral blood. CDR3 protein: CASTSEGRGLNQPQHF. CDR3 in DNA: TGTGCCAGCACCTCTGAGGGCAGGGGACTCAATCAGCCCCAGCATTTT. Full variable domain (rest looked up from reference TRBV28 and TRBJ1-5): DVKVTQSSRYLVKRTGEKVFLECVQDMDHENMFWYRQDPGLGLRLIYFSYDVKMKEKGDIPEGYSVSREKKERFSLILESASTNQTSMYLCASTSEGRGLNQPQHFGDGTRLSIL.